This TCR beta chain was obtained from a study of T-cell reconstitution after alpha-beta-depleted transplantation in children. Study-level results: Expanded clones from the graft, numbering several hundred, reportedly supplied alpha-beta T cells about two months after transplant.

Preparing the TCRbeta library involved the use of unique molecular identifiers. TCRdb reprocessed the PCR reads via MiXCR and lists one record per CDR3 protein. The sample consists of hundreds of thousands of distinct CDR3 sequences, approximately 15% of them appearing once. The germline CDR1 and CDR2 sequences are SQVTM and ANQGSEA. The V end lost 7 bases, the J end lost 4 bases, and 16 bases lay between the germline ends. The CDR3 totals 13 residues. In its sample, this clonotype was seen a few times. Its antigen remains unknown. Material: PBMCs, mostly from graft donor cells, obtained 360 days after TCRalphabeta/CD19-depleted stem cell transplant. V gene TRBV29-1 combines with J gene TRBJ1-2; the D gene is possibly TRBD1 (5 bases). The TCR was taken from a male patient under 10 years old who had a stem cell transplant for acute lymphoblastic leukemia, so the T cells may come from the graft donor. Written as DNA, the CDR3 is TGCAGCGCTACGACCCAGGGAACCTATGGCTACACCTTC. Translated, it gives CSATTQGTYGYTF.